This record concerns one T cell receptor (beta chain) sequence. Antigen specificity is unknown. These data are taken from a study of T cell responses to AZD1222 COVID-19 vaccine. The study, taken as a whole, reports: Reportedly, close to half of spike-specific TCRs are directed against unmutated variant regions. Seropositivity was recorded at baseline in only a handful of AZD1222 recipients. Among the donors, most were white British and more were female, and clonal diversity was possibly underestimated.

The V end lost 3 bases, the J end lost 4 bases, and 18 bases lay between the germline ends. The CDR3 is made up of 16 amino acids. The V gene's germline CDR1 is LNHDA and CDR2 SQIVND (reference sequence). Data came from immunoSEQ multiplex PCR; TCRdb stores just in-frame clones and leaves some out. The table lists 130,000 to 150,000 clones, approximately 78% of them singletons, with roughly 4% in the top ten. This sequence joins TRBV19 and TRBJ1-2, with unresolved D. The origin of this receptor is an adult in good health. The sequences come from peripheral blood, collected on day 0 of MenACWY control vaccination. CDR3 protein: CASSIELDTAPYGYTF. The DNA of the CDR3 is TGTGCCAGTAGTATCGAGTTAGACACCGCCCCCTATGGCTACACCTTC.